This T cell receptor beta chain is from a study of neurological immune-mediated disorders. General observations from the study: No expanded-clone CDR3 amino acid sequence recurred across subjects, suggesting private TCR-beta repertoires.

This CDR3 has 14 amino acids. V shed 7 bases and J 6 bases; nucleotides not matched to a gene: 9. This clonotype was counted at least ten times. Antigen: not known. 5'RACE employing 10-nucleotide random UMIs yielded the cDNA. TCRdb analysed the 5' RACE reads with MiXCR anew, one entry per CDR3 protein. The sample carries about 38,000 distinct CDR3 sequences, 4.8% recorded once. Sorted libraries came from roughly 1 million CD4+ or CD8+ T cells. This TCR was sampled from a man younger than 30 in good health. Sequencing was carried out using CD4+ T cells from blood. The chain recombines TRBV12-3 or TRBV12-4 with TRBJ1-1; TRBD1 matches 9 bases. The CDR3 DNA is TGTGCCAGCACCGCGACAGGGGGGGTGGCTGAAGCTTTCTTT. It codes for CASTATGGVAEAFF.